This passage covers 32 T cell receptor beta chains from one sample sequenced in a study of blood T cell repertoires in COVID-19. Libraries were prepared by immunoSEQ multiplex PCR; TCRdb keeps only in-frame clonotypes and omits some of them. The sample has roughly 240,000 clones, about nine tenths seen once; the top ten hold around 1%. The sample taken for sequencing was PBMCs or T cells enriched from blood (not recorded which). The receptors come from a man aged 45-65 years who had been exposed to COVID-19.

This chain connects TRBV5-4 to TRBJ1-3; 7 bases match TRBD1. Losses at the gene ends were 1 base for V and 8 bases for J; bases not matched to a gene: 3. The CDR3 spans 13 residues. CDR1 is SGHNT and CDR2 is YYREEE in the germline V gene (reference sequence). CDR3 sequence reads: CASSLIGQDTIYF. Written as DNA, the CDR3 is TGTGCCAGCAGCTTGATAGGACAGGACACCATATATTTT.

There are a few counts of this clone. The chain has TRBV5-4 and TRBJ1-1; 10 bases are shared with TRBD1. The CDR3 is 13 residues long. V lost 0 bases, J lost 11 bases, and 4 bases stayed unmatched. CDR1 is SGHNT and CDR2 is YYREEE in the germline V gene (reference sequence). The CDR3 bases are TGTGCCAGCAGCTTGGGGGGGACAGGGGAGGCTTTCTTT. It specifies CASSLGGTGEAFF.

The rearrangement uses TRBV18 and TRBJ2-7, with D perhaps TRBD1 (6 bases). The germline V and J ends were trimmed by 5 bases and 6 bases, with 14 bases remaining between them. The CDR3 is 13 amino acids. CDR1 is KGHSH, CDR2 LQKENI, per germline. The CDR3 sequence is CASSITGWGEQYV. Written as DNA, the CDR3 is TGTGCCAGCTCAATCACAGGGTGGGGCGAGCAGTACGTC.

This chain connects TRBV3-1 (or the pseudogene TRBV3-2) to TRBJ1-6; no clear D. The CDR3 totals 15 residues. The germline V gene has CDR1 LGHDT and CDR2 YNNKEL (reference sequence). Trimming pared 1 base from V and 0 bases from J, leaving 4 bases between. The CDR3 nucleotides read TGTGCCAGCAGCCAAGTTAGCTCCTATAATTCACCCCTCCACTTT. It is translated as CASSQVSSYNSPLHF.

CDR3 in amino acids: CASSQRQGSWEQYV. CDR3 DNA sequence: TGCGCCAGCAGCCAAAGACAGGGGTCGTGGGAGCAGTACGTC. The genes are TRBV4-1 and TRBJ2-7; 8 positions match TRBD1. Losses at the gene ends were 2 bases for V and 7 bases for J; bases not matched to a gene: 7. Germline lookup yields CDR1 MGHRA and CDR2 YSYEKL. The CDR3 length is 14 residues.

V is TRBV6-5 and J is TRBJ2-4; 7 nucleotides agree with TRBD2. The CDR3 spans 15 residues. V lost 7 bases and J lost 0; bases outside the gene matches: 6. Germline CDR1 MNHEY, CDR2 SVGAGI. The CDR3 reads CASIVGGEAKNIQYF. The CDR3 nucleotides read TGTGCCAGCATCGTGGGGGGGGAAGCCAAAAACATTCAGTACTTC.

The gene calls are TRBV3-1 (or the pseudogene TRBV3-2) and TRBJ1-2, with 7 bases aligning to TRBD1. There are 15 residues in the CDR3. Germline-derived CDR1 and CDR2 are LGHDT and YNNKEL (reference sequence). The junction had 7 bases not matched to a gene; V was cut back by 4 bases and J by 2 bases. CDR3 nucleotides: TGTGCCAGCAGCCCCCGGGGACAGACCAACTATGGCTACACCTTC. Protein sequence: CASSPRGQTNYGYTF.

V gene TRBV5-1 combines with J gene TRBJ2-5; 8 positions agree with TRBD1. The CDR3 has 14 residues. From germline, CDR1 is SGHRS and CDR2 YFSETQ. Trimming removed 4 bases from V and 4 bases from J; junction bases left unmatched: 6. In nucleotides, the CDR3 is TGCGCCAGCAGCCGGACAGGGTGGGGAGAGACCCAGTACTTC. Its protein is CASSRTGWGETQYF.

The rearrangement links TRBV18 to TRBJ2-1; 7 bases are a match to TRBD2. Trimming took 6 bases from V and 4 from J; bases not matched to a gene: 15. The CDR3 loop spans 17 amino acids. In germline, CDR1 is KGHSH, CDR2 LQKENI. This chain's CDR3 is CASSPILSSGDYNEQFF. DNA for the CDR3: TGTGCCAGCTCCCCGATATTGAGCAGCGGGGATTACAATGAGCAGTTCTTC.

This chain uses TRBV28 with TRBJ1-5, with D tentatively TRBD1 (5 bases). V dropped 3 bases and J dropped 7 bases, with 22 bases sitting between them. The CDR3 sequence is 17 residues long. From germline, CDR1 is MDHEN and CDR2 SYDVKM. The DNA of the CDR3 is TGTGCCAGCAGTTTGAGCAGGGCTTGGACGGTCGGGCAGCCCCAGCATTTT. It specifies CASSLSRAWTVGQPQHF.

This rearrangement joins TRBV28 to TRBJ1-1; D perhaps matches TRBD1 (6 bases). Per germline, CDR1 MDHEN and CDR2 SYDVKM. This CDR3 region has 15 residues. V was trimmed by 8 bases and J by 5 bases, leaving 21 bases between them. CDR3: CASADRGGRGTEAFF. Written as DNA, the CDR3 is TGTGCCAGCGCCGACCGGGGGGGGCGCGGGACTGAAGCTTTCTTT.

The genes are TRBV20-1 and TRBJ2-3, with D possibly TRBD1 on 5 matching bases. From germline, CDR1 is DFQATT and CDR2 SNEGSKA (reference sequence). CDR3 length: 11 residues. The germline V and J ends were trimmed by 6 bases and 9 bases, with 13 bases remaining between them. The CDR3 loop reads CSAPWGPTQYF. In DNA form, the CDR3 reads TGCAGTGCGCCGTGGGGCCCCACGCAGTATTTT.

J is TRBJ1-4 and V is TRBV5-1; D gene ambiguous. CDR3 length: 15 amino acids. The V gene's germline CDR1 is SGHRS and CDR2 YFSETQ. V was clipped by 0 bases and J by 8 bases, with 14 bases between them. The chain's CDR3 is CASSLGGASDEKLFF. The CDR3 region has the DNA TGCGCCAGCAGCTTGGGAGGCGCCTCCGACGAAAAACTGTTTTTT. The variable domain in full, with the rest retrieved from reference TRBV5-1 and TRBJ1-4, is KAGVTQTPRYLIKTRGQQVTLSCSPISGHRSVSWYQQTPGQGLQFLFEYFSETQRNKGNFPGRFSGRQFSNSRSEMNVSTLELGDSALYLCASSLGGASDEKLFFGSGTQLSVL.

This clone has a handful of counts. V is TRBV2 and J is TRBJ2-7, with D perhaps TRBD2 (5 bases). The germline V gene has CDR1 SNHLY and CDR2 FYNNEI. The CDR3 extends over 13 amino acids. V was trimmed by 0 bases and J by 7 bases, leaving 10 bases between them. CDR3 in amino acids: CASSEALSGEQYV. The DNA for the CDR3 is TGTGCCAGCAGTGAAGCCCTATCGGGGGAGCAGTACGTC.

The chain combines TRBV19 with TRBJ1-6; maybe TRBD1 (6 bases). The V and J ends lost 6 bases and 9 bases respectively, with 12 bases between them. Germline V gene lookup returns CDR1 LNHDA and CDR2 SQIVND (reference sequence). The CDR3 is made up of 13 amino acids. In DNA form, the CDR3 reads TGTGCCAGTAGGGGGGCAGGACTTTCACCCCTCCACTTT. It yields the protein CASRGAGLSPLHF.

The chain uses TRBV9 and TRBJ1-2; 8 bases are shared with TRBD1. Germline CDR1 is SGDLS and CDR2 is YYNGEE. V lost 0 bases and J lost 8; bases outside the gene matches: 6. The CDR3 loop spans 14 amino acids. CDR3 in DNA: TGTGCCAGCAGCGTAGCAGGGGGCAGGGACGGCTACACCTTC. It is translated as CASSVAGGRDGYTF.

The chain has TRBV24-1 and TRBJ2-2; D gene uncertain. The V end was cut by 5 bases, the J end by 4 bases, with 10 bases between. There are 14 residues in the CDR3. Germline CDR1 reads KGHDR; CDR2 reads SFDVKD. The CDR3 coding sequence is TGTGCCACCAGTGGTGGCAGGTCCACCGGGGAGCTGTTTTTT. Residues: CATSGGRSTGELFF.

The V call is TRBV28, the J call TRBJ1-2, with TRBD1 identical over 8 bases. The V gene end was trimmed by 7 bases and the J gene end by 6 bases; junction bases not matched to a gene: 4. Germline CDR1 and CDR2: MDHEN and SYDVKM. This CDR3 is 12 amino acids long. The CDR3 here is CASTRGLDGYTF. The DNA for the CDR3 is TGTGCCAGCACCAGGGGGCTTGATGGCTACACCTTC.

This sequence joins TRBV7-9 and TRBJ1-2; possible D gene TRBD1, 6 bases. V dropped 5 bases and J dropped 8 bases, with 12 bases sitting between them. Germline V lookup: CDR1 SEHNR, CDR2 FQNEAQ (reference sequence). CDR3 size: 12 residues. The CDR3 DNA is TGTGCCAGCAGCCTTAGCGGGGGCGGCTACACCTTC. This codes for CASSLSGGGYTF.

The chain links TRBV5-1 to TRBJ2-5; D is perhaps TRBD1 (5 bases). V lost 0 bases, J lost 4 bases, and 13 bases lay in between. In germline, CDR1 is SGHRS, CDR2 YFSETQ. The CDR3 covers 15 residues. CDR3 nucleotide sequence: TGCGCCAGCAGCTTGGCCAGGGTCGTTCGAGAGACCCAGTACTTC. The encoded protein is CASSLARVVRETQYF.

CDR3: CASSLRANRPNNSPLHF. CDR3 bases: TGTGCCAGCAGCTTAAGGGCCAACAGGCCTAATAATTCACCCCTCCACTTT. The V and J genes are TRBV11-2 and TRBJ1-6; possibly TRBD1 for D (5 bases). Trimming removed 2 bases from V and 5 bases from J, with 16 bases in between. Germline V gene lookup returns CDR1 SGHAT and CDR2 FQNNGV. This CDR3 comprises 17 residues. The full variable domain, in which reference TRBV11-2 and TRBJ1-6 provide the parts outside the CDR3, is EAGVAQSPRYKIIEKRQSVAFWCNPISGHATLYWYQQILGQGPKLLIQFQNNGVVDDSQLPKDRFSAERLKGVDSTLKIQPAKLEDSAVYLCASSLRANRPNNSPLHFGNGTRLTVT.

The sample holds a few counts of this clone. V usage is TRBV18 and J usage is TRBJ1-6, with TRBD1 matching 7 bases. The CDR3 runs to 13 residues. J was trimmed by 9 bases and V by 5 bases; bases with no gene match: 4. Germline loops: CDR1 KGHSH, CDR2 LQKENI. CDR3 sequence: CASSRDRISPLHF. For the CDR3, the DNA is TGTGCCAGCTCAAGGGACAGAATTTCACCCCTCCACTTT.

The DNA for the CDR3 is TGTGCCAGCAGACCCCGGGGGTACAATGAGCAGTTCTTC. Residues: CASRPRGYNEQFF. The genes are TRBV6-5 and TRBJ2-1; a possible D gene is TRBD2 (6 bases). The V gene's germline CDR1 is MNHEY and CDR2 SVGAGI. The CDR3 has 13 amino acids. V lost 6 bases and J 4 bases, leaving 10 bases between the germline ends.

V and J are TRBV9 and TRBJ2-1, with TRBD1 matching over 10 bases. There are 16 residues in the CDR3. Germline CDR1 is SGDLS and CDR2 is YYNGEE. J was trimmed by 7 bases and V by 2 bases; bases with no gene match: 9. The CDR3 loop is CASSVSGTGVVNEQFF. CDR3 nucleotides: TGTGCCAGCAGCGTTTCCGGGACAGGGGTAGTGAATGAGCAGTTCTTC.

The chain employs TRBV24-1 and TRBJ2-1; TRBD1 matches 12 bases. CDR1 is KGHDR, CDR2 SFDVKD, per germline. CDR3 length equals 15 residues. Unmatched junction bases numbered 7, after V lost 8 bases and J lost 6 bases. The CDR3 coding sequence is TGTGCCACCACCCAGGGGGGACAGGGGGCCAATGAGCAGTTCTTC. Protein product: CATTQGGQGANEQFF.

CDR3 sequence (DNA): TGCGCCAGCAGCTTTGAACAGGGAGGGGACACTGAAGCTTTCTTT. It translates to CASSFEQGGDTEAFF. The rearrangement uses TRBV5-1 and TRBJ1-1; maybe TRBD1 (6 bases). The germline V and J ends were trimmed by 2 bases and 3 bases, with 14 bases remaining between them. The CDR3 spans 15 residues. Germline V CDR1 and CDR2: SGHRS, YFSETQ.

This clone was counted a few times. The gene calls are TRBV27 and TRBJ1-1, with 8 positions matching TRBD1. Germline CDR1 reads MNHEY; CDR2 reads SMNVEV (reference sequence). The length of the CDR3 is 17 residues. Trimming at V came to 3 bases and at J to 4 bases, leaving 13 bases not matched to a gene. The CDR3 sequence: CASSFSPGGIAGTEAFF. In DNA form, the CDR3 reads TGTGCCAGCAGTTTTTCTCCAGGGGGCATTGCGGGCACTGAAGCTTTCTTT.

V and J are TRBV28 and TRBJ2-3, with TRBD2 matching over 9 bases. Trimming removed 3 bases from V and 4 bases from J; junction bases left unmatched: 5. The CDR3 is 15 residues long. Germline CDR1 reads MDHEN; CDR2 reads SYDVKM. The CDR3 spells CASSFTAGGSDTQYF. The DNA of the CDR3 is TGTGCCAGCAGTTTTACAGCGGGGGGATCAGATACGCAGTATTTT.

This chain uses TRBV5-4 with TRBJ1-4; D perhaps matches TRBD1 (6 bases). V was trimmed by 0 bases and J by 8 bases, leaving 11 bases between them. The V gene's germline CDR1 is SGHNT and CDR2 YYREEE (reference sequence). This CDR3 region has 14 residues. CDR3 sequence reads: CASSLAGDNEKLFF. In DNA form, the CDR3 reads TGTGCCAGCAGCTTGGCCGGGGACAACGAAAAACTGTTTTTT.

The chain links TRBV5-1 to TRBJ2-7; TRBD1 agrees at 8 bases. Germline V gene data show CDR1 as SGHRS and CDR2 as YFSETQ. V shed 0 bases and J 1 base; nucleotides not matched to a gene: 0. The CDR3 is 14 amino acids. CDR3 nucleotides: TGCGCCAGCAGCTTGGGACAGGGGTCCTACGAGCAGTACGTC. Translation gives CASSLGQGSYEQYV.

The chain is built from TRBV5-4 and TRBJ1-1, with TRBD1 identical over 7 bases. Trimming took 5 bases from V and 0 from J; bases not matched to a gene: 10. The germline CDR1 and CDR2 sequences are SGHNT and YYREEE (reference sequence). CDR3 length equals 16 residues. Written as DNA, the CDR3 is TGTGCCAGCAGTTCCAAAAAGACAGGGATGAACACTGAAGCTTTCTTT. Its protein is CASSSKKTGMNTEAFF.

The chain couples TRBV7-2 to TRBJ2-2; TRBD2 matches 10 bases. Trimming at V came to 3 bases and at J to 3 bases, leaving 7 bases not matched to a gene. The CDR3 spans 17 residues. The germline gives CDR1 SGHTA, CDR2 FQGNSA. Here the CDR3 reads CASSFLAGVGYTGELFF. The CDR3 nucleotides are TGTGCCAGCAGCTTCCTAGCGGGAGTGGGGTACACCGGGGAGCTGTTTTTT.